What follows is one TCR beta chain and its context. Trimming shortened V by 4 bases and J by 6 bases, and 9 bases separated the two germline ends. This CDR3 is 13 amino acids long. Germline values: CDR1 ENHRY, CDR2 SYGVKD. This record comes from a study of blood T cell repertoires in COVID-19. Background on the study: Sites across the United States, Italy and Spain contributed samples from acute and convalescent COVID-19. Sources were T cells, B-cell-depleted T cells, or PBMCs; the material itself was cDNA or gDNA.

Cohort placement rested on clinical history that participants reported themselves. Repertoires were generated with immunoSEQ multiplex PCR, while TCRdb's copy carries only in-frame clones and drops some. Of 150,000 to 200,000 clones in the sample, more than 75% are singletons; the top ten hold less than 20%. The sample comprised PBMCs or T cells enriched from blood (not recorded which). This TCR came from a woman aged 45-60 years with acute COVID-19. V usage is TRBV10-3 and J usage is TRBJ1-4; possible D gene TRBD1, 6 bases. Here the CDR3 DNA reads TGTGCCATCAGTGGGACAGCGGATGAAAAACTGTTTTTT. Residues: CAISGTADEKLFF.